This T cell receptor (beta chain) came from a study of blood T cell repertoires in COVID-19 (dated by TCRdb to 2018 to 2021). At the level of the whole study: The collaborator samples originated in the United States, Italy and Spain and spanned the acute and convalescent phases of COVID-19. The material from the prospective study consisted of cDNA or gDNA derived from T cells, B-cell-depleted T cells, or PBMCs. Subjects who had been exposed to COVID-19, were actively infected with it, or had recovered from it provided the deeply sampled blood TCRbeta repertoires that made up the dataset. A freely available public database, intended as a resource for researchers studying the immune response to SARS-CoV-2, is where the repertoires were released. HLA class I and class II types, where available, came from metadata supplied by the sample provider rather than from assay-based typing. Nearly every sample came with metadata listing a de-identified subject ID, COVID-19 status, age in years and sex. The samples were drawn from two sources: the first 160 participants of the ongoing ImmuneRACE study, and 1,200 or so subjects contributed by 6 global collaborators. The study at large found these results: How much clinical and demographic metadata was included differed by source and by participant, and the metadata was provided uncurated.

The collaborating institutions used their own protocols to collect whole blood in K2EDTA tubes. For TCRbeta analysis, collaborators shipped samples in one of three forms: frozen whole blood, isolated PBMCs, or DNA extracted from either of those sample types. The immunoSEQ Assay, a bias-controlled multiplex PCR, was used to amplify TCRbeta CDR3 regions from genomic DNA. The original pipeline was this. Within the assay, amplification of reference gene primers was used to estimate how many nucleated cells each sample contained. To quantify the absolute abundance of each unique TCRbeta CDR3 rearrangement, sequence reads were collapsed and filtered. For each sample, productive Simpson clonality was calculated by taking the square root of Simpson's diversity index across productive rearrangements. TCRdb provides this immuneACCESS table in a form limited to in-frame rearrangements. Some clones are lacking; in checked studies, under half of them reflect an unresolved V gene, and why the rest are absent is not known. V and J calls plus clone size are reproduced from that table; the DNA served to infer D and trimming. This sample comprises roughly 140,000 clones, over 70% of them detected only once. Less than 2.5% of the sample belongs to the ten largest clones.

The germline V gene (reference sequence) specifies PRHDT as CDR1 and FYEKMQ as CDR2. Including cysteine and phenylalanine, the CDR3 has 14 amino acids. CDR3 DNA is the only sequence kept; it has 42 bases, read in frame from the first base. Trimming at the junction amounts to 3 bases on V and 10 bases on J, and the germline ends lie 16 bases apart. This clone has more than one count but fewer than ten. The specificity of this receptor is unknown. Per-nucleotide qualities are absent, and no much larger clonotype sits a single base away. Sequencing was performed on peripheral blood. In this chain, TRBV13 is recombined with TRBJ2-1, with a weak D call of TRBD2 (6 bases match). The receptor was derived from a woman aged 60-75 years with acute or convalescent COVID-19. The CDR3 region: CASSLLSSELEQFF. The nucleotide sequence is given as TGTGCCAGCAGCTTGCTTTCTAGCGAACTCGAGCAGTTCTTC.